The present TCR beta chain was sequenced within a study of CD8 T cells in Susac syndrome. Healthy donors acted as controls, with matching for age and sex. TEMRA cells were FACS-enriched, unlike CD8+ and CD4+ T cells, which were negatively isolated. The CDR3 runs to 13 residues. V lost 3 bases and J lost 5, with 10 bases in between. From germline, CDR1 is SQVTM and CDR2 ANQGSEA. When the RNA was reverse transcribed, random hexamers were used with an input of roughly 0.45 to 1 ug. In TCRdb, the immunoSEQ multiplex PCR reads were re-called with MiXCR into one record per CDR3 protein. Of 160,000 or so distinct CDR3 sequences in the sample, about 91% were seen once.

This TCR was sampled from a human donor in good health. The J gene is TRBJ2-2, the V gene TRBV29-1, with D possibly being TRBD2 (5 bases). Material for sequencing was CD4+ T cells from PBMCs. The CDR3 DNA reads TGCAGCGTTGATCGACGGGGTACCGGGGAGCTGTTTTTT. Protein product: CSVDRRGTGELFF.